The 8 T cell receptor beta chains below come from one sample, sequenced in a study of human T cells and chemical hapten exposure (dated by TCRdb to the early 2020s). Library method: RACE. Sequencer: NextSeq 500. TCRdb itself trimmed the public reads at Q25 with fastp, ran MiXCR and retained productive beta chains. Each record represents a unique CDR3 protein, reported with the most common genes and DNA among its rows. The sample data list about 57,000 distinct CDR3 sequences, and about 9.3% of these were observed just once. The top ten clones comprise about an eighth of the sample. Read against the paper, the sample's time point label means: patch test 1, 2 weeks after DPC sensitization. The treatment or condition label here, explained by the study, means: therapeutic diphenylcyclopropenone sensitization with weekly scalp DPC. The sample in question was whole blood, obtained in connection with sensitization to the hapten diphenylcyclopropenone (DPC). The receptors here all came from a woman aged 40 to 49 with alopecia areata. Some clones in this sample may be carry-over from other donors' samples.

This clonotype was recorded many times. The rearrangement links TRBV7-2 to TRBJ1-2; a weak D match, TRBD1 (5 bases). Trimming took 7 bases from V and 1 from J, leaving 10 bases between them. CDR3 size: 13 residues. Per germline, CDR1 SGHTA and CDR2 FQGNSA. The CDR3 is CASTGQINYGYTF. In DNA, the CDR3 is TGTGCCAGCACTGGACAAATTAACTATGGCTACACCTTC.

This clonotype came up many times. The CDR3 sequence is CASSPLEPGRETQYF. DNA of the CDR3: TGTGCCAGCAGTCCACTTGAACCTGGGAGAGAGACCCAGTACTTC. The chain employs TRBV28 and TRBJ2-5, with D perhaps TRBD2 (5 bases). V shed 5 bases and J shed 4 bases, with 17 bases lying between them. Looked up from germline, CDR1 is MDHEN and CDR2 is SYDVKM. The CDR3 runs 15 residues.

This clonotype was observed many times. This CDR3 reads CASRRVAGGSYEQYF. For the CDR3, the DNA is TGTGCCAGCAGACGGGTAGCGGGGGGCTCCTACGAGCAGTACTTC. The V gene is TRBV6-2 or TRBV6-3, the J gene TRBJ2-7, with 10 nucleotides matching TRBD2. Germline CDR1 and CDR2: MNHEY and SVGEGT. This CDR3 comprises 15 residues. Trimming at V came to 6 bases and at J to 0 bases, leaving 5 bases not matched to a gene.

This clonotype was seen repeatedly, ten times or more. The V call is TRBV12-2, the J call TRBJ1-5; the DNA was not compared with TRBD1, the D call given in the table. TRBV12-2 is a pseudogene segment. This CDR3 comprises 16 residues. This CDR3 is CASRPTTGDSNQPQHF. CDR3 nucleotides: TGTGCAAGTCGCCCTACTACAGGGGATAGCAATCAGCCCCAGCATTTT.

The sample holds many counts of this clonotype. This sequence joins TRBV11-1 and TRBJ2-2; 11 bases are shared with TRBD2. The CDR3 spans 15 residues. J was trimmed by 6 bases and V by 5 bases; bases with no gene match: 5. Germline values: CDR1 SGHAT, CDR2 FQDESV (reference sequence). The CDR3 bases are TGTGCCAGCAGCACCGGGGGACTAGCGGCCGGGGAGCTGTTTTTT. Translating gives CASSTGGLAAGELFF. The variable domain in full, completed from reference TRBV11-1 and TRBJ2-2, reads EAEVAQSPRYKITEKSQAVAFWCDPISGHATLYWYRQILGQGPELLVQFQDESVVDDSQLPKDRFSAERLKGVDSTLKIQPAELGDSAMYLCASSTGGLAAGELFFGEGSRLTVL.

This clonotype was found a few times. The V gene is TRBV5-1, the J gene TRBJ1-1; TRBD1 might be the D (6 bases). There are 14 residues in the CDR3. Germline CDR1 reads SGHRS; CDR2 reads YFSETQ. V was cut by 3 bases and J by 1 base, with 10 bases left in between. The CDR3 bases are TGCGCCAGCAGCTCCCTGGGACAGAACACTGAAGCTTTCTTT. Protein product: CASSSLGQNTEAFF.

This clonotype was seen many times. The chain combines TRBV12-3 or TRBV12-4 with TRBJ2-7; TRBD2 agrees at 7 bases. After removal of 6 bases from V and 0 bases from J, the junction contained 11 bases not matched to a gene. The CDR3 extends over 16 amino acids. The CDR3, as DNA: TGTGCCAGCAGGGGACCGGGACTAAGGGACTCCTACGAGCAGTACTTC. It translates to CASRGPGLRDSYEQYF.

In this sample, this clonotype turned up many times. The rearrangement links TRBV2 to TRBJ2-7; tentatively, D is TRBD1 (5 bases). The V gene lost 4 bases and the J gene lost 5 bases, with 12 bases spanning the gap. Germline V CDR1 and CDR2: SNHLY, FYNNEI. CDR3 length: 13 residues. The CDR3, as DNA: TGTGCCAGCAGTGTTGGGGCACTGAACGAGCAGTACTTC. Translation: CASSVGALNEQYF.